One sample yielded the 6 T cell receptor beta chains listed below, sequenced in a study of cytomegalovirus exposure and HLA in healthy donors. With 60 Vbeta and 13 Jbeta primers, the PCR was carried out. The repertoire was sequenced with immunoSEQ multiplex PCR; TCRdb's copy has only in-frame clones and lacks some. Seen here are 170,000 or so clones, over 75% observed once, and the top ten hold about 0.5%. The sequenced sample was PBMCs. These receptors originate from a woman aged 50 to 65 in good health and CMV-seronegative.

This sequence joins TRBV27 and TRBJ1-1; the D gene is possibly TRBD1 (5 bases). The V end lost 6 bases, the J end lost 5 bases, and 13 bases lay between the germline ends. The germline V gene has CDR1 MNHEY and CDR2 SMNVEV (reference sequence). The CDR3 spans 13 residues. The CDR3 DNA sequence: TGTGCCAGCAGATTAAGCGGGGGGACTGAAGCTTTCTTT. This translates into CASRLSGGTEAFF.

The V call is TRBV4-1, the J call TRBJ2-5; 10 nucleotides agree with TRBD2. Germline CDR1 reads MGHRA; CDR2 reads YSYEKL. Losses at the gene ends were 0 bases for V and 5 bases for J; bases not matched to a gene: 12. The CDR3 runs 18 residues. CDR3 in DNA: TGCGCCAGCAGCCAAGATCCCCCCAGCGGGAGGGCCGATGAGACCCAGTACTTC. Amino acids: CASSQDPPSGRADETQYF.

This chain uses TRBV2 with TRBJ1-1; 9 bases are shared with TRBD1. V shed 4 bases, J shed 3 bases, and the junction held 0 bases outside the gene matches. The CDR3 sequence is 13 residues long. The germline gives CDR1 SNHLY, CDR2 FYNNEI. In nucleotides, the CDR3 is TGTGCCAGCAGTGGGGACAGGGACACTGAAGCTTTCTTT. The encoded protein is CASSGDRDTEAFF.

The chain joins TRBV13 to TRBJ2-3; the D is unclear. This CDR3 region has 14 residues. CDR1 PRHDT and CDR2 FYEKMQ come from the germline V gene (reference sequence). Trimming pared 6 bases from V and 4 bases from J, leaving 14 bases between. The CDR3 DNA sequence: TGTGCCAGCAGGAGGCAAGGAGATGCAGATACGCAGTATTTT. This translates into CASRRQGDADTQYF.

The rearrangement uses TRBV27 and TRBJ1-5, with 9 bases fitting TRBD1. The V gene's germline CDR1 is MNHEY and CDR2 SMNVEV (reference sequence). The CDR3 extends over 17 amino acids. J lost 0 bases, V lost 8 bases, and 11 bases had no gene match. The CDR3 sequence: CASGPGQGQYSNQPQHF. CDR3 nucleotides: TGTGCCAGCGGGCCGGGACAGGGTCAGTATAGCAATCAGCCCCAGCATTTT.

In this sample, this clone turned up a few times. The V and J genes are TRBV5-1 and TRBJ1-2, with D possibly TRBD1 on 6 matching bases. This CDR3 contains 17 residues. The V end was cut by 1 base, the J end by 5 bases, with 21 bases between. In germline, CDR1 is SGHRS, CDR2 YFSETQ. Here the CDR3 reads CASSLQGPSEISYGYTF. The CDR3 DNA follows: TGCGCCAGCAGCTTGCAGGGGCCGAGCGAAATTTCATATGGCTACACCTTC.